This note documents a single T cell receptor (beta chain) sequence. What it binds is not known. Each donor gave one heparinised blood draw averaging about 120 mL. The CDR3 runs 13 residues. CDR1 is SNHLY, CDR2 FYNNEI, per germline. V gave up 4 bases and J gave up 5 bases, with 8 bases separating them. All of the isolated RNA was reverse transcribed, so expressed TCRB transcripts were sequenced. This table comes from immunoSEQ multiplex PCR, and its TCRdb copy is limited to in-frame clones, with some not included. The top ten hold around 0.018% of the sample, which has roughly 230,000 clones, 11% seen once. The sample is drawn from a study of beta chain features in type 1 diabetes. About the research overall: Age, gender, cell numbers and subset yield matched between patients and controls. Study outcomes and limitations: These data did not resolve whether HLA type affects TCRB rearrangement. Insertion counts at VDJ junctions were lower in type 1 diabetes patients, who also showed more deletions there. For Type 1 diabetes patients, all four CD4+ subsets carried TCRB CDR3s that were moderately but significantly shorter.

Sample: naive CD4+ T cells from blood. The rearrangement links TRBV2 to TRBJ2-2; D gene ambiguous. The TCR comes from a man in his thirties or forties with type 1 diabetes. The CDR3 reads CASSVSQTGELFF. For the CDR3, the DNA is TGTGCCAGCAGTGTATCACAAACCGGGGAGCTGTTTTTT.